This is a list of T cell receptor beta chains from one sample in a study of PD-1 blockade in classical Hodgkin lymphoma. TCRdb's copy holds only in-frame clones and misses some; the assay was immunoSEQ multiplex PCR. The sample lists 49,000 or so clones; around 80% were seen once. The sample here was peripheral blood mononuclear cells (PBMCs), taken before the second cycle of nivolumab. The receptors were gathered from a human donor with classical Hodgkin lymphoma. CDR3s include the opening cysteine and the closing phenylalanine or tryptophan. The D gene is left open where the match is weak. Only part of the rows carry a size: once, few, many, or a class if the clone is expanded.

V,size,D,J,CDR3,DNA
TRBV7-3,once,TRBD2,TRBJ2-1,CASSPIIAGLSHNEQFF,TGTGCCAGCAGCCCGATAATAGCGGGACTGAGCCACAATGAGCAGTTCTTC
TRBV7-2,-,-,TRBJ1-2,CASTSSRWNYGYTF,TGTGCCAGCACCTCGTCACGGTGGAACTATGGCTACACCTTC
TRBV27,-,-,TRBJ2-4,CASSPTLAKNIQYF,TGTGCCAGCAGTCCGACCTTAGCCAAAAACATTCAGTACTTC
TRBV25-1,-,-,TRBJ1-4,CASRRTKGEKLFF,TGTGCCAGCAGACGGACTAAGGGTGAAAAACTGTTTTTT
TRBV19,-,TRBD1,TRBJ2-7,CASSIQGVSYEQYF,TGTGCCAGTAGTATCCAGGGGGTATCCTACGAGCAGTACTTC
TRBV6-5,-,-,TRBJ1-5,CASSYGNPGPVLPQHF,TGTGCCAGCAGTTACGGTAACCCGGGCCCAGTTCTGCCCCAGCATTTT
TRBV9,-,-,TRBJ1-2,CASSVGGEDYGYTF,TGTGCCAGCAGCGTAGGAGGGGAGGACTATGGCTACACCTTC
TRBV7-3,few,-,TRBJ2-7,CASSLGGAVDYEQYF,TGTGCCAGCAGCTTAGGAGGGGCAGTAGACTACGAGCAGTACTTC
TRBV25-1,-,-,TRBJ1-2,CASSGRTLAYGYTF,TGTGCCAGCAGTGGACGAACCTTAGCCTATGGCTACACCTTC
TRBV5-1,-,-,TRBJ2-5,CASSLGAGETQYF,TGCGCCAGCAGCTTGGGAGCAGGGGAGACCCAGTACTTC
TRBV4-3,-,-,TRBJ2-7,CASSQALAGTRSYEQYF,TGCGCCAGCAGCCAAGCGTTGGCCGGGACTCGCTCCTACGAGCAGTACTTC
TRBV28,-,TRBD1,TRBJ2-3,CASSPLGTGTSDTQYF,TGTGCCAGCAGCCCCCTGGGGACAGGGACATCAGATACGCAGTATTTT
TRBV25-1,once,-,TRBJ2-2,CASLNTGELFF,TGTGCCAGCCTGAACACCGGGGAGCTGTTTTTT
TRBV25-1,-,-,TRBJ2-5,CASSTFGPQETQYF,TGTGCCAGCAGCACTTTCGGTCCGCAAGAGACCCAGTACTTC
TRBV7-9,-,TRBD2,TRBJ2-7,CASSLRTSGGHEQYF,TGTGCCAGCAGCTTAAGGACTAGCGGGGGCCACGAGCAGTACTTC
TRBV15,-,TRBD2,TRBJ2-5,CATSEIGEGTQYF,TGTGCCACCAGCGAAATCGGGGAGGGGACCCAGTACTTC
TRBV6-5,-,-,TRBJ2-2,CASSSPGRNTGELFF,TGTGCCAGCAGCTCGCCGGGAAGGAACACCGGGGAGCTGTTTTTT
TRBV19,-,-,TRBJ1-5,CASSIYDYRVLSDQPQHF,TGTGCCAGTAGTATTTATGACTACAGGGTTCTCTCCGATCAGCCCCAGCATTTT
TRBV29-1,-,TRBD2,TRBJ2-1,CSTIPGLAATYNEQFF,TGCAGCACCATACCGGGACTAGCGGCCACCTACAATGAGCAGTTCTTC
TRBV11-2,once,-,TRBJ2-2,CASSLVSLRANTGELFF,TGTGCCAGCAGCTTAGTTTCCCTCAGGGCGAACACCGGGGAGCTGTTTTTT
TRBV19,-,-,TRBJ1-2,CASSPRPAVRYGYTF,TGTGCCAGTAGTCCCCGCCCGGCAGTACGATATGGCTACACCTTC
TRBV9,-,-,TRBJ2-1,CASSVSGTDYNEQFF,TGTGCCAGCAGCGTCTCCGGGACGGACTACAATGAGCAGTTCTTC
TRBV18,-,TRBD2,TRBJ2-5,CASSHTIGTSGKETQYF,TGTGCCAGCTCACATACCATTGGGACTAGCGGAAAAGAGACCCAGTACTTC
TRBV10-1,-,-,TRBJ2-3,CASSEPGSTDTQYF,TGCGCCAGCAGTGAACCGGGGTCCACAGATACGCAGTATTTT
TRBV7-3,-,TRBD2,TRBJ2-3,CASSLLAGANTDTQYF,TGTGCCAGCAGCTTACTAGCGGGAGCGAACACAGATACGCAGTATTTT
TRBV27,-,TRBD1,TRBJ2-7,CASSHIAGTGGYEQYF,TGTGCCAGCAGTCATATAGCCGGGACAGGGGGCTACGAGCAGTACTTC
TRBV27,-,-,TRBJ1-1,CASSLTSGDAEAFF,TGTGCCAGCAGTTTGACGTCGGGGGACGCTGAAGCTTTCTTT
TRBV27,-,-,TRBJ2-7,CASSFIGYEQYF,TGTGCCAGCAGTTTTATAGGCTACGAGCAGTACTTC
TRBV19,-,-,TRBJ1-5,CASSRNEGGNQPQHF,TGTGCCAGTAGCAGAAACGAAGGAGGAAATCAGCCCCAGCATTTT
TRBV7-6,-,TRBD2,TRBJ2-3,CASSLLTSGDTQYF,TGTGCCAGCAGCCTCCTGACTAGCGGAGATACGCAGTATTTT
TRBV28,-,-,TRBJ2-1,CASSFPVKGLGEQFF,TGTGCCAGCAGTTTCCCGGTTAAGGGGCTCGGTGAGCAGTTCTTC
TRBV7-9,-,-,TRBJ2-1,CASSSEQFF,TGTGCCAGCAGCTCTGAGCAGTTCTTC
TRBV28,-,TRBD1,TRBJ2-7,CASILTGSTEQYF,TGTGCCAGCATCCTGACAGGGAGTACCGAGCAGTACTTC
TRBV6-1,-,TRBD1,TRBJ2-7,CASKDRASYEQYF,TGTGCCAGCAAGGACAGGGCTTCCTACGAGCAGTACTTC
TRBV11-2,-,-,TRBJ1-1,CASSSGRGRTMNTEAFF,TGTGCCAGCAGCTCCGGACGCGGCCGAACCATGAACACTGAAGCTTTCTTT
TRBV27,few,-,TRBJ1-2,CASSPVSPDYGYTF,TGTGCCAGCAGTCCCGTGAGCCCGGACTATGGCTACACCTTC
TRBV7-9,-,TRBD1,TRBJ2-4,CASSRQGVGVAKNIQYF,TGTGCCAGCAGCCGACAGGGGGTAGGGGTAGCCAAAAACATTCAGTACTTC